A single sample is the source of the 29 T cell receptor beta chains below, sequenced in a study of blood T cell repertoires in COVID-19. Sequencing used immunoSEQ multiplex PCR; TCRdb keeps in-frame clones, though not all of them. The sample carries some 100,000 clones, under 90% recorded once. Sequenced input: peripheral blood. Every receptor here comes from a woman in her seventies with acute or convalescent COVID-19.

The V gene is TRBV6-5, the J gene TRBJ1-5; D is perhaps TRBD1 (6 bases). Looked up from germline, CDR1 is MNHEY and CDR2 is SVGAGI. CDR3 length: 14 amino acids. V was trimmed by 8 bases and J by 5 bases, leaving 16 bases between them. The CDR3 loop is CASGVRAGDQPQHF. CDR3 nucleotides: TGTGCCAGCGGGGTCCGGGCAGGGGATCAGCCCCAGCATTTT.

The chain links TRBV18 to TRBJ2-1; 9 positions agree with TRBD1. V lost 3 bases and J lost 7; bases outside the gene matches: 4. Looked up from germline, CDR1 is KGHSH and CDR2 is LQKENI. CDR3 length: 14 residues. The CDR3 loop reads CASSPRTGENEQFF. In nucleotides, the CDR3 is TGTGCCAGCTCACCGCGGACAGGGGAGAATGAGCAGTTCTTC. The whole variable domain, remainder taken from reference TRBV18 and TRBJ2-1, is NAGVMQNPRHLVRRRGQEARLRCSPMKGHSHVYWYRQLPEEGLKFMVYLQKENIIDESGMPKERFSAEFPKEGPSILRIQQVVRGDSAAYFCASSPRTGENEQFFGPGTRLTVL.

V is TRBV7-9 and J is TRBJ2-5, with 7 bases that match TRBD1. Germline CDR1 is SEHNR and CDR2 is FQNEAQ (reference sequence). V lost 0 bases and J lost 2; bases outside the gene matches: 3. The CDR3 is 15 residues long. Here the CDR3 reads CASSLADRQQETQYF. In nucleotides, the CDR3 is TGTGCCAGCAGCTTAGCGGACAGGCAACAAGAGACCCAGTACTTC.

The chain is built from TRBV7-9 and TRBJ1-5; no clear D gene. The germline gives CDR1 SEHNR, CDR2 FQNEAQ (reference sequence). This CDR3 region has 12 residues. Trimming shortened V by 5 bases and J by 4 bases, and 6 bases separated the two germline ends. This CDR3 is CASSLSNQPQHF. In DNA form, the CDR3 reads TGTGCCAGCAGCCTTTCTAATCAGCCCCAGCATTTT.

The sample holds a few counts of this clone. The V call is TRBV19, the J call TRBJ1-1; TRBD1 might be the D (5 bases). Trimming stripped 6 bases from V and 9 bases from J, with 17 bases between. This CDR3 spans 13 amino acids. The germline gives CDR1 LNHDA, CDR2 SQIVND (reference sequence). CDR3 DNA: TGTGCCAGTAGGGGGGACTCACTCTTTAAAGCTTTCTTT. It specifies CASRGDSLFKAFF.

The chain couples TRBV11-2 to TRBJ1-2; TRBD1 might be the D (5 bases). Germline CDR1 is SGHAT and CDR2 is FQNNGV. This CDR3 spans 14 amino acids. V was shortened by 5 bases and J by 4 bases, with 14 bases between the two germline ends. The CDR3 DNA reads TGTGCCAGCAGCCCCCAGGGCTTAACCTATGGCTACACCTTC. Its translation is CASSPQGLTYGYTF.

This chain links TRBV25-1 with TRBJ1-6; D is undetermined. Germline CDR1 and CDR2: MGHDK and SYGVNS. Deletions cut 8 bases from V and 10 bases from J, with 18 bases between. The CDR3 is made up of 14 amino acids. CDR3 sequence reads: CASAHTGGNSPLHF. The DNA for the CDR3 is TGTGCCAGCGCCCATACGGGTGGAAACTCACCCCTCCACTTT. The full variable domain, with the rest looked up from reference TRBV25-1 and TRBJ1-6, is EADIYQTPRYLVIGTGKKITLECSQTMGHDKMYWYQQDPGMELHLIHYSYGVNSTEKGDLSSESTVSRIRTEHFPLTLESARPSHTSQYLCASAHTGGNSPLHFGNGTRLTVT.

The chain couples TRBV3-1 (or the pseudogene TRBV3-2) to TRBJ1-6; TRBD1 matches at 7 bases. V lost 2 bases and J lost 18; bases outside the gene matches: 7. CDR1 is LGHDT, CDR2 YNNKEL, per germline (reference sequence). The CDR3 has 12 residues. The CDR3 loop reads CASSQKTGSHHF. CDR3 coding DNA: TGTGCCAGCAGCCAAAAGACAGGGTCCCACCACTTT.

The rearrangement links TRBV7-9 to TRBJ1-6, with 10 bases aligning to TRBD1. The V and J ends lost 5 bases and 5 bases, in that order; junction bases with no gene match: 3. CDR3 size: 15 residues. Germline V gene data show CDR1 as SEHNR and CDR2 as FQNEAQ (reference sequence). CDR3 in amino acids: CASSPGQGNNSPLHF. Written as DNA, the CDR3 is TGTGCCAGCAGCCCGGGACAGGGGAATAATTCACCCCTCCACTTT.

The V call is TRBV3-1 (or the pseudogene TRBV3-2), the J call TRBJ2-5, with a possible D match to TRBD2 (5 bases). This CDR3 is 12 amino acids long. Trimming pared 4 bases from V and 7 bases from J, leaving 10 bases between. The germline V gene has CDR1 LGHDT and CDR2 YNNKEL (reference sequence). The CDR3 nucleotides read TGTGCCAGCAGCCGTCTGAGGGTGACCCAGTACTTC. It is translated as CASSRLRVTQYF.

The chain couples TRBV5-6 to TRBJ2-1; 11 bases agree with TRBD2. Germline loops: CDR1 SGHDT, CDR2 YYEEEE. The CDR3 sequence is 15 residues long. The J segment lost 8 bases and the V segment lost 5 bases, leaving 9 bases of the junction unmatched. CDR3 amino acids: CASRPPGLAADEQFF. In nucleotides, the CDR3 is TGTGCCAGCAGACCACCGGGACTAGCGGCCGATGAGCAGTTCTTC.

The V and J genes are TRBV4-2 and TRBJ1-6, with D perhaps matching TRBD1 (6 bases). Germline V lookup: CDR1 LGHNA, CDR2 YNFKEQ. With 0 bases removed from V and 6 bases from J, the gap between germline ends came to 15 bases. The CDR3 spans 17 residues. The CDR3 protein is CASSQEPLQGINSPLHF. The CDR3 nucleotides read TGTGCCAGCAGCCAAGAACCTTTACAGGGAATTAATTCACCCCTCCACTTT.

The rearrangement links TRBV7-9 to TRBJ1-4; 7 bases are a match to TRBD1. V shed 9 bases and J 8 bases; nucleotides not matched to a gene: 9. Germline assignment: CDR1 SEHNR and CDR2 FQNEAQ (reference sequence). The CDR3 is made up of 13 amino acids. The CDR3: CASTRTGREKLFF. The CDR3 DNA reads TGTGCCAGTACTAGGACAGGCCGGGAAAAACTGTTTTTT.

J is TRBJ2-6 and V is TRBV11-2, with no clear D. The CDR3 has 17 residues. Germline V gene lookup returns CDR1 SGHAT and CDR2 FQNNGV. V lost 5 bases to trimming and J lost 1 base, with 15 bases between them. The CDR3 spells CASSPKRSPSGANVLTF. The CDR3, as DNA: TGTGCCAGCAGCCCAAAGAGGTCACCTTCTGGGGCCAACGTCCTGACTTTC. Using reference TRBV11-2 and TRBJ2-6 for the parts outside the CDR3, the full variable domain is EAGVAQSPRYKIIEKRQSVAFWCNPISGHATLYWYQQILGQGPKLLIQFQNNGVVDDSQLPKDRFSAERLKGVDSTLKIQPAKLEDSAVYLCASSPKRSPSGANVLTFGAGSRLTVL.

The chain is built from TRBV20-1 and TRBJ2-3, with D perhaps matching TRBD2 (6 bases). Trimming removed 3 bases from V and 6 bases from J, with 10 bases in between. The CDR3 sequence is 12 residues long. In germline, CDR1 is DFQATT, CDR2 SNEGSKA (reference sequence). The CDR3 DNA is TGCAGTGCTAGTTCGGGGAGGGATACGCAGTATTTT. The encoded protein is CSASSGRDTQYF.

The chain employs TRBV28 and TRBJ2-7; TRBD1 matches 8 bases. Germline CDR1 is MDHEN and CDR2 is SYDVKM. V was pared by 4 bases and J by 6 bases, with 8 bases of the junction left unmatched. This CDR3 contains 14 residues. The DNA for the CDR3 is TGTGCCAGCAGTTCTCCGGGACAGGTCTCCGAGCAGTACTTC. This encodes CASSSPGQVSEQYF.

The rearrangement uses TRBV5-6 and TRBJ2-3; D might be TRBD2 (6 bases). Trimming removed 3 bases at V and 9 bases at J, with 8 bases between. The CDR3 runs to 11 residues. Germline assignment: CDR1 SGHDT and CDR2 YYEEEE. CDR3 in DNA: TGTGCCAGCAGCTGGGACTCAACGCAGTATTTT. Protein: CASSWDSTQYF.

The gene calls are TRBV28 and TRBJ1-2, with 7 bases that match TRBD1. The CDR3 sequence is 15 residues long. Germline CDR1 reads MDHEN; CDR2 reads SYDVKM. The trim removed 2 bases at V and 4 bases at J, leaving 7 bases unmatched. CDR3 residues: CASSLHGQAAYGYTF. In nucleotides, the CDR3 is TGTGCCAGCAGTTTACACGGACAGGCCGCCTATGGCTACACCTTC.

The chain links TRBV5-6 to TRBJ1-1, with D perhaps TRBD1 (6 bases). Germline CDR1 and CDR2: SGHDT and YYEEEE. The CDR3 extends over 18 amino acids. Deletions cut 0 bases from V and 0 bases from J, with 18 bases between. CDR3 bases: TGTGCCAGCAGCTTGGTAGGAACAGTTGGGGGCTTGAACACTGAAGCTTTCTTT. It encodes CASSLVGTVGGLNTEAFF.

Notes on this clone: This specimen includes other DNA sequences encoding the same CDR3. V is TRBV20-1 and J is TRBJ1-5, with D possibly matching TRBD1 (6 bases). The CDR3 sequence is 14 residues long. Germline V CDR1 and CDR2: DFQATT, SNEGSKA (reference sequence). V lost 3 bases, J lost 0 bases, and 9 bases lay in between. The CDR3 spells CSASSGHSNQPQHF. DNA of the CDR3: TGCAGTGCTAGTTCGGGACATAGCAATCAGCCCCAGCATTTT.

The V call is TRBV29-1, the J call TRBJ1-3; a possible D gene is TRBD1 (5 bases). With 5 bases removed from V and 2 bases from J, the gap between germline ends came to 13 bases. This CDR3 comprises 14 residues. Germline V CDR1 and CDR2: SQVTM, ANQGSEA. The CDR3 loop is CSVIPGTPGNTIYF. As DNA, the CDR3 is TGCAGCGTTATCCCCGGGACTCCTGGAAACACCATATATTTT.

The genes are TRBV6-6 and TRBJ1-2, with 8 bases that match TRBD1. V was clipped by 5 bases and J by 1 base; unmatched bases: 15. Germline CDR1 reads MNHNY; CDR2 reads SVGAGI (reference sequence). The CDR3 consists of 18 residues. Here the CDR3 reads CASSLLDRDRSNNYGYTF. CDR3 nucleotides: TGTGCCAGCAGTCTCCTGGACAGGGACCGCTCAAATAACTATGGCTACACCTTC.

The chain links TRBV28 to TRBJ2-5; a possible D gene is TRBD2 (7 bases). This CDR3 region has 12 residues. CDR1 is MDHEN, CDR2 SYDVKM, per germline. V dropped 11 bases and J dropped 11 bases, with 21 bases sitting between them. The CDR3 DNA reads TGTGCCCTCGGCGGGGGCCCCCCCGGTCAGTACTTC. Translating it yields CALGGGPPGQYF.

The chain is built from TRBV4-1 and TRBJ2-7; unclear D gene. This CDR3 region has 14 residues. The germline V gene encodes CDR1 MGHRA and CDR2 YSYEKL. V lost 3 bases and J lost 2, with 11 bases in between. The CDR3 DNA is TGCGCCAGCAGCCATGGGCAGCACACCTACGAGCAGTACTTC. Translating gives CASSHGQHTYEQYF.

This clone has just a few counts. V and J are TRBV29-1 and TRBJ1-2; no firm D call. Germline-derived CDR1 and CDR2 are SQVTM and ANQGSEA. The CDR3 totals 11 residues. Trimming cost V 7 bases and J 8 bases, with 14 bases left between them. CDR3 sequence reads: CSAQELGGYTF. CDR3 nucleotide sequence: TGCAGCGCGCAGGAACTAGGGGGCTACACCTTC.

The rearrangement joins TRBV2 to TRBJ1-1, with 9 bases matching TRBD1. With V trimmed by 7 bases and J by 4 bases, 13 bases remained unmatched. Germline-derived CDR1 and CDR2 are SNHLY and FYNNEI. The CDR3 is 16 residues long. The CDR3 sequence is CASTPPGGQGSTEAFF. The CDR3 nucleotides read TGTGCCAGCACTCCCCCTGGTGGACAGGGGAGCACTGAAGCTTTCTTT.

CDR3 DNA: TGTGCCAGCAGCCAGGGGCTTCGGGATACGCAGTATTTT. The encoded protein is CASSQGLRDTQYF. The J gene is TRBJ2-3, the V gene TRBV14, with D possibly being TRBD1 (5 bases). Trimming removed 3 bases from V and 6 bases from J, with 10 bases in between. CDR1 and CDR2 from the germline V gene are SGHDN and FVKESK. This CDR3 spans 13 amino acids.

The table lists this clone with a few counts. DNA of the CDR3: TGTGCCAGCAGTTACGGGGGGGCAACTAATGAAAAACTGTTTTTT. Translated, it gives CASSYGGATNEKLFF. This chain uses TRBV6-5 with TRBJ1-4, with a tentative D call TRBD1 (5 bases). Per the germline V gene, CDR1 is MNHEY and CDR2 is SVGAGI. The CDR3 length is 15 residues. Deletions cut 2 bases from V and 0 bases from J, with 7 bases between.

The J gene is TRBJ2-2, the V gene TRBV5-1; possible D gene TRBD1, 5 bases. The CDR3 contains 15 residues. The V gene's germline CDR1 is SGHRS and CDR2 YFSETQ. V was trimmed by 0 bases and J by 6 bases, leaving 12 bases between them. The CDR3 bases are TGCGCCAGCAGCTTGGGCCAGGGTGTGGCCGGGGAGCTGTTTTTT. Protein product: CASSLGQGVAGELFF.